Listed below are T cell receptor beta chains from one sample, sequenced in a study of T cell repertoires in cytomegalovirus infection. One entry per CDR3 protein, called by TCRdb with MiXCR from the reads. The sample yields about 190,000 distinct CDR3 sequences, 25% to 30% seen once. The sample comprised PBMCs. These receptors came from a human donor in good health (CMV status not recorded). Some clones in this sample may be carry-over from other donors' samples. The CDR3 runs from the conserved cysteine through the conserved F or W. D genes are given only for firm matches. Where a row states a size, it is once, few, many or the class of an expanded clone; other rows omit it.

cdr3_length: 14
v_call: TRBV11-3
clone_size: many
d_call: TRBD1
j_call: TRBJ2-3
cdr3_aa: CASSNRGSTDTQYF
cdr3_nt: TGTGCCAGCAGCAACAGGGGGAGCACAGATACGCAGTATTTT

cdr3_length: 11
v_call: TRBV6-2/TRBV6-3
clone_size: few
d_call: NA
j_call: TRBJ2-7
cdr3_aa: CASSYNREQYF
cdr3_nt: TGTGCCAGCAGTTACAATCGGGAGCAGTACTTC

cdr3_length: 15
v_call: TRBV5-1
clone_size: NA
d_call: TRBD2
j_call: TRBJ2-1
cdr3_aa: CASSLGGGDDNEQFF
cdr3_nt: TGCGCCAGCAGCTTGGGCGGGGGGGACGACAATGAGCAGTTCTTC

cdr3_length: 13
v_call: TRBV19
clone_size: NA
d_call: NA
j_call: TRBJ1-5
cdr3_aa: CASSTLRREPQHF
cdr3_nt: TGTGCCAGTAGTACCCTGAGGAGGGAACCCCAGCATTTT

cdr3_length: 16
v_call: TRBV7-6
clone_size: many
d_call: TRBD2
j_call: TRBJ2-1
cdr3_aa: CASSLSGGSSYNEQFF
cdr3_nt: TGTGCCAGCAGCCTTTCGGGGGGAAGCTCCTACAATGAGCAGTTCTTC

cdr3_length: 13
v_call: TRBV6-2/TRBV6-3
clone_size: few
d_call: NA
j_call: TRBJ2-2
cdr3_aa: CALGPAITGELFF
cdr3_nt: TGTGCCCTGGGACCGGCAATCACCGGGGAGCTGTTTTTT

cdr3_length: 15
v_call: TRBV29-1
clone_size: once
d_call: NA
j_call: TRBJ1-1
cdr3_aa: CSVGKGGGLGTEAFF
cdr3_nt: TGCAGCGTGGGAAAGGGCGGGGGGCTCGGCACTGAAGCTTTCTTT

cdr3_length: 12
v_call: TRBV20-1
clone_size: NA
d_call: NA
j_call: TRBJ1-1
cdr3_aa: CVVQGGGTEAFF
cdr3_nt: TGCGTAGTTCAGGGAGGTGGCACTGAAGCTTTCTTT

cdr3_length: 13
v_call: TRBV7-7
clone_size: few
d_call: NA
j_call: TRBJ2-3
cdr3_aa: CASSFSREDTQYF
cdr3_nt: TGTGCTAGCAGCTTTAGCCGAGAAGATACGCAGTATTTT

cdr3_length: 16
v_call: TRBV10-3
clone_size: many
d_call: NA
j_call: TRBJ2-2
cdr3_aa: CAISERPPADTGELFF
cdr3_nt: TGTGCCATCAGTGAGCGGCCCCCTGCGGACACCGGGGAGCTGTTTTTT

cdr3_length: 14
v_call: TRBV14
clone_size: many
d_call: NA
j_call: TRBJ1-2
cdr3_aa: CASSHGEGYYGYTF
cdr3_nt: TGTGCCAGCAGCCACGGGGAGGGCTACTATGGCTACACCTTC

cdr3_length: 13
v_call: TRBV20-1
clone_size: NA
d_call: NA
j_call: TRBJ1-1
cdr3_aa: CSARGGGNTEAFF
cdr3_nt: TGCAGTGCTAGGGGTGGGGGGAACACTGAAGCTTTCTTT

cdr3_length: 11
v_call: TRBV6-6
clone_size: NA
d_call: NA
j_call: TRBJ1-2
cdr3_aa: CASSATGQKTF
cdr3_nt: TGTGCCAGCAGTGCGACAGGCCAAAAGACCTTC

cdr3_length: 16
v_call: TRBV6-1
clone_size: NA
d_call: TRBD2
j_call: TRBJ2-3
cdr3_aa: CASSPMGGGAPDTQYF
cdr3_nt: TGTGCCAGCAGCCCCATGGGCGGGGGGGCCCCAGATACGCAGTATTTT

cdr3_length: 16
v_call: TRBV7-8
clone_size: many
d_call: NA
j_call: TRBJ1-1
cdr3_aa: CASSLVRSRRNTEAFF
cdr3_nt: TGTGCCAGCAGCTTAGTACGGTCGAGGAGGAACACTGAAGCTTTCTTT

cdr3_length: 12
v_call: TRBV12-3/TRBV12-4
clone_size: many
d_call: NA
j_call: TRBJ1-1
cdr3_aa: CASSFMNTEAFF
cdr3_nt: TGTGCCAGCAGTTTTATGAACACTGAAGCTTTCTTT

cdr3_length: 15
v_call: TRBV6-5
clone_size: NA
d_call: NA
j_call: TRBJ2-5
cdr3_aa: CASTGSRPADGTQYF
cdr3_nt: TGTGCCAGCACAGGGAGTCGACCAGCGGACGGGACCCAGTACTTC

cdr3_length: 14
v_call: TRBV5-1
clone_size: few
d_call: NA
j_call: TRBJ1-1
cdr3_aa: CASSQAETNTEAFF
cdr3_nt: TGCGCCAGCAGCCAGGCCGAGACGAACACTGAAGCTTTCTTT

cdr3_length: 15
v_call: TRBV10-1
clone_size: once
d_call: TRBD1
j_call: TRBJ1-1
cdr3_aa: CASSESPDRAFEAFF
cdr3_nt: TGCGCCAGCAGTGAGTCTCCGGACAGGGCATTTGAAGCTTTCTTT

cdr3_length: 16
v_call: TRBV7-8
clone_size: few
d_call: TRBD1
j_call: TRBJ1-5
cdr3_aa: CASSLVEGAVNQPQHF
cdr3_nt: TGTGCCAGCAGCTTAGTAGAGGGGGCGGTCAATCAGCCCCAGCATTTT

cdr3_length: 14
v_call: TRBV7-3
clone_size: few
d_call: NA
j_call: TRBJ2-5
cdr3_aa: CASSLYGPQETQYF
cdr3_nt: TGTGCCAGCAGCTTATACGGGCCTCAAGAGACCCAGTACTTC

cdr3_length: 17
v_call: TRBV15
clone_size: NA
d_call: TRBD1
j_call: TRBJ2-1
cdr3_aa: CATSRDTGQGGLDEQFF
cdr3_nt: TGTGCCACCAGCAGAGACACGGGACAGGGTGGATTAGACGAGCAGTTCTTC

cdr3_length: 15
v_call: TRBV9
clone_size: NA
d_call: TRBD2
j_call: TRBJ2-1
cdr3_aa: CASSATSGGWNEQFF
cdr3_nt: TGTGCCAGCAGCGCGACTAGCGGGGGTTGGAATGAGCAGTTCTTC

cdr3_length: 15
v_call: TRBV9
clone_size: NA
d_call: TRBD1
j_call: TRBJ2-7
cdr3_aa: CASSAQPGTGYEQYF
cdr3_nt: TGTGCCAGCAGCGCACAGCCCGGGACAGGCTACGAGCAGTACTTC

cdr3_length: 16
v_call: TRBV15
clone_size: few
d_call: NA
j_call: TRBJ2-1
cdr3_aa: CATSRVEMVGDNEQFF
cdr3_nt: TGTGCCACCAGCAGAGTGGAAATGGTCGGTGACAATGAGCAGTTCTTC

cdr3_length: 11
v_call: TRBV14
clone_size: NA
d_call: NA
j_call: TRBJ2-1
cdr3_aa: CASSQYNEQFF
cdr3_nt: TGTGCCAGCAGCCAGTACAATGAGCAGTTCTTC

cdr3_length: 15
v_call: TRBV7-2
clone_size: NA
d_call: TRBD1
j_call: TRBJ1-5
cdr3_aa: CASSHDRGSNQPQHF
cdr3_nt: TGTGCCAGCAGCCACGACAGGGGAAGTAATCAGCCCCAGCATTTT

cdr3_length: 11
v_call: TRBV7-2
clone_size: NA
d_call: TRBD1
j_call: TRBJ1-2
cdr3_aa: CDSSFTGVYTF
cdr3_nt: TGTGACAGCAGCTTCACAGGGGTTTACACCTTC

cdr3_length: 15
v_call: TRBV2
clone_size: NA
d_call: TRBD1
j_call: TRBJ2-3
cdr3_aa: CASSPGTGSTDTQYF
cdr3_nt: TGTGCCAGCAGTCCCGGGACAGGGAGCACAGATACGCAGTATTTT

cdr3_length: 17
v_call: TRBV9
clone_size: NA
d_call: TRBD1
j_call: TRBJ2-3
cdr3_aa: CASSALDRGMFTDTQYF
cdr3_nt: TGTGCCAGCAGCGCTTTGGACAGGGGGATGTTCACAGATACGCAGTATTTT

cdr3_length: 16
v_call: TRBV5-1
clone_size: few
d_call: TRBD2
j_call: TRBJ2-2
cdr3_aa: CASSPSGAANTGELFF
cdr3_nt: TGCGCCAGCAGCCCTAGCGGGGCCGCGAACACCGGGGAGCTGTTTTTT

cdr3_length: 14
v_call: TRBV11-2
clone_size: NA
d_call: NA
j_call: TRBJ1-6
cdr3_aa: CASSSGEREVPLHF
cdr3_nt: TGTGCCAGCAGCTCGGGGGAACGGGAGGTTCCCCTCCACTTT

cdr3_length: 13
v_call: TRBV7-2
clone_size: few
d_call: TRBD1
j_call: TRBJ2-5
cdr3_aa: CASSLRTGETQYF
cdr3_nt: TGTGCCAGCAGCTTACGGACAGGGGAGACCCAGTACTTC

cdr3_length: 16
v_call: TRBV20-1
clone_size: NA
d_call: NA
j_call: TRBJ1-5
cdr3_aa: CSARGLGYTSNQPQHF
cdr3_nt: TGCAGTGCTAGGGGATTGGGCTATACTAGCAATCAGCCCCAGCATTTT

cdr3_length: 14
v_call: TRBV14
clone_size: NA
d_call: NA
j_call: TRBJ2-2
cdr3_aa: CASSRRPSSGELFF
cdr3_nt: TGTGCCAGCAGCCGGCGGCCTTCAAGCGGGGAGCTGTTTTTT

cdr3_length: 11
v_call: TRBV29-1
clone_size: NA
d_call: NA
j_call: TRBJ2-7
cdr3_aa: CSSREGSEQYF
cdr3_nt: TGCAGCTCGAGGGAAGGGTCCGAGCAGTACTTC

cdr3_length: 19
v_call: TRBV4-2
clone_size: few
d_call: TRBD2
j_call: TRBJ2-1
cdr3_aa: CASSQAVGGGPISYNEQFF
cdr3_nt: TGTGCCAGCAGCCAGGCGGTGGGGGGAGGGCCCATCTCCTACAATGAGCAGTTCTTC

cdr3_length: 13
v_call: TRBV11-2
clone_size: NA
d_call: NA
j_call: TRBJ1-1
cdr3_aa: CASSLPLDTEAFF
cdr3_nt: TGTGCCAGCAGCTTACCCCTTGACACTGAAGCTTTCTTT

cdr3_length: 13
v_call: TRBV6-6
clone_size: NA
d_call: NA
j_call: TRBJ1-2
cdr3_aa: CASSYPRGRQQDF
cdr3_nt: TGTGCCAGCAGTTACCCACGCGGACGACAGCAGGATTTC

cdr3_length: 13
v_call: TRBV7-2
clone_size: NA
d_call: NA
j_call: TRBJ1-2
cdr3_aa: CASTLTRRGGYTF
cdr3_nt: TGTGCCAGCACCCTAACGAGGAGGGGTGGCTACACCTTC

cdr3_length: 14
v_call: TRBV7-2
clone_size: many
d_call: NA
j_call: TRBJ1-2
cdr3_aa: CASSLDSSNYGYTF
cdr3_nt: TGTGCCAGCAGCTTAGACTCGAGTAACTATGGCTACACCTTC

cdr3_length: 17
v_call: TRBV12-5
clone_size: NA
d_call: TRBD1
j_call: TRBJ2-1
cdr3_aa: CASGPGQGLGSYNEQFF
cdr3_nt: TGTGCTAGTGGTCCGGGACAGGGGTTGGGCTCCTACAATGAGCAGTTCTTC

cdr3_length: 13
v_call: TRBV29-1
clone_size: NA
d_call: NA
j_call: TRBJ1-1
cdr3_aa: CSVGLQGNTEAFF
cdr3_nt: TGCAGCGTTGGACTTCAGGGAAACACTGAAGCTTTCTTT

cdr3_length: 14
v_call: TRBV7-8
clone_size: NA
d_call: NA
j_call: TRBJ2-5
cdr3_aa: CASSLSTVGETQYF
cdr3_nt: TGTGCCAGCAGCTTATCGACGGTAGGAGAGACCCAGTACTTC

cdr3_length: 14
v_call: TRBV5-8
clone_size: many
d_call: NA
j_call: TRBJ2-1
cdr3_aa: CASSLEYGRNEQFF
cdr3_nt: TGTGCCAGCAGCTTGGAATATGGTCGCAATGAGCAGTTCTTC

cdr3_length: 16
v_call: TRBV4-3
clone_size: NA
d_call: TRBD1
j_call: TRBJ2-5
cdr3_aa: CASSQVGTDVQETQYF
cdr3_nt: TGCGCCAGCAGCCAAGTCGGGACAGACGTTCAAGAGACCCAGTACTTC

cdr3_length: 14
v_call: TRBV6-1
clone_size: NA
d_call: NA
j_call: TRBJ1-5
cdr3_aa: CASSEGAGNQPQHF
cdr3_nt: TGTGCCAGCAGTGAGGGGGCAGGGAACCAGCCCCAGCATTTT

cdr3_length: 14
v_call: TRBV11-1
clone_size: NA
d_call: TRBD1
j_call: TRBJ1-6
cdr3_aa: CASSAGQRDSPLHF
cdr3_nt: TGTGCCAGCAGCGCGGGACAGCGAGATTCGCCCCTCCACTTT

cdr3_length: 15
v_call: TRBV7-8
clone_size: many
d_call: NA
j_call: TRBJ2-6
cdr3_aa: CASSFAYSGANVLTF
cdr3_nt: TGTGCCAGCAGCTTCGCCTACTCTGGGGCCAACGTCCTGACTTTC

cdr3_length: 12
v_call: TRBV11-2
clone_size: NA
d_call: NA
j_call: TRBJ2-7
cdr3_aa: CASSPQWDEQYF
cdr3_nt: TGTGCCAGCAGCCCTCAATGGGACGAGCAGTACTTC

cdr3_length: 17
v_call: TRBV6-2/TRBV6-3
clone_size: NA
d_call: NA
j_call: TRBJ1-1
cdr3_aa: CASSYEDFTGSNTEAFF
cdr3_nt: TGTGCCAGCAGTTATGAAGATTTTACAGGGTCAAACACTGAAGCTTTCTTT

cdr3_length: 15
v_call: TRBV7-9
clone_size: NA
d_call: NA
j_call: TRBJ2-3
cdr3_aa: CASSNRLILTDTQYF
cdr3_nt: TGTGCCAGCAGCAATCGACTGATTTTGACAGATACGCAGTATTTT

cdr3_length: 15
v_call: TRBV6-1
clone_size: NA
d_call: TRBD2
j_call: TRBJ2-7
cdr3_aa: CASSEWSGGTYEQYF
cdr3_nt: TGTGCCAGCAGTGAATGGAGCGGGGGGACCTACGAGCAGTACTTC

cdr3_length: 14
v_call: TRBV6-1
clone_size: NA
d_call: NA
j_call: TRBJ1-1
cdr3_aa: CASSELSAGTEAFF
cdr3_nt: TGTGCCAGCAGTGAATTGTCGGCGGGCACTGAAGCTTTCTTT

cdr3_length: 16
v_call: TRBV6-2/TRBV6-3
clone_size: few
d_call: TRBD1
j_call: TRBJ1-5
cdr3_aa: CASSSGQGLFNQPQHF
cdr3_nt: TGTGCCAGCAGTTCGGGACAGGGGCTCTTCAATCAGCCCCAGCATTTT

cdr3_length: 13
v_call: TRBV29-1
clone_size: few
d_call: NA
j_call: TRBJ1-1
cdr3_aa: CSAQSGENTEALF
cdr3_nt: TGCAGCGCTCAGTCAGGGGAAAACACTGAAGCTCTCTTT

cdr3_length: 11
v_call: TRBV5-6
clone_size: NA
d_call: NA
j_call: TRBJ2-7
cdr3_aa: CASSRGFEQYF
cdr3_nt: TGTGCCAGCAGCCGCGGATTCGAGCAGTACTTC

cdr3_length: 15
v_call: TRBV11-2
clone_size: few
d_call: TRBD1
j_call: TRBJ2-7
cdr3_aa: CASSPSPGQNYEQYF
cdr3_nt: TGTGCCAGCAGCCCCAGCCCGGGACAGAATTACGAGCAGTACTTC

cdr3_length: 14
v_call: TRBV11-2
clone_size: few
d_call: NA
j_call: TRBJ1-1
cdr3_aa: CASSLERVNTEAFF
cdr3_nt: TGTGCCAGCAGCTTAGAGCGCGTTAACACTGAAGCTTTCTTT